The clone carrying this T cell receptor (beta chain) was picked up one time. The source of the sample is a study of blood T cell repertoires in COVID-19. The protocol was immunoSEQ multiplex PCR, while the TCRdb copy is restricted to in-frame clones and leaves out a portion. This table has about 320,000 clones, 87% appearing once. The CDR3 loop spans 15 amino acids. The ends lost 3 bases at V and 6 bases at J; junction bases unmatched: 4. Germline CDR1 reads MDHEN; CDR2 reads SYDVKM. The chain links TRBV28 to TRBJ1-6, with 8 bases fitting TRBD1. The receptor's source is a young woman who had recovered from COVID-19. Source material: PBMCs or T cells enriched from blood (not recorded which). CDR3 DNA: TGTGCCAGCAGTTTTGCGACAGGGGTTAATTCACCCCTCCACTTT. Protein product: CASSFATGVNSPLHF.